This entry lists 20 T cell receptor beta chains sequenced from one sample in a study of CD8+CD57+ T cells in acquired aplastic anemia. Profiling that covered TCR beta VDJ and CDR3 relied on genomic DNA as its template. TCRdb reprocessed the reads via MiXCR and lists one record per CDR3 protein. The sample includes approximately 380,000 distinct CDR3 sequences, roughly 64% seen only once; the top ten take 3.5% to 4.5%. The sample consisted of sorted CD4+, CD8+, or CD8+CD57+ T cells (not recorded which) from PBMCs. The receptors here all came from a human donor in good health, serving as a control.

This clonotype occurred a few times. A read error may be the cause here, since a much bigger clone is one base away. The chain recombines TRBV6-6 with TRBJ1-1, with 7 bases identical to TRBD1. CDR3 size: 13 residues. Per the germline V gene, CDR1 is MNHNY and CDR2 is SVGAGI (reference sequence). Losses at the gene ends were 8 bases for V and 5 bases for J; bases not matched to a gene: 8. The chain's CDR3 is CASQTGPTTEAFF. DNA of the CDR3: TGTGCCAGCCAGACAGGGCCAACTACTGAAGCTTTCTTT.

This clonotype was seen ten or more times. This chain uses TRBV27 with TRBJ1-6; D gene ambiguous. Germline assignment: CDR1 MNHEY and CDR2 SMNVEV (reference sequence). V gave up 3 bases and J gave up 10 bases, with 16 bases separating them. The CDR3 extends over 15 amino acids. The CDR3, as DNA: TGTGCCAGCAGTTTCTACCTGGGGAATTTGTCACCCCTCCACTTT. This encodes CASSFYLGNLSPLHF.

In the case of this clonotype: It is unclear where the CDR3 begins or ends on the DNA, so no DNA is shown, and the CDR3 is as TCRdb lists it. V is TRBV7-3 and J is TRBJ1-1; the D call TRBD1 from the table was never checked on the DNA. The CDR3 sequence runs 15 residues, both termini included. The germline V gene encodes CDR1 SGHTA and CDR2 FQGTGA. CDR3 residues: CASSPVGGGSYEEFF.

V usage is TRBV11-1 and J usage is TRBJ2-1, with 9 bases fitting TRBD1. Losses at the gene ends were 4 bases for V and 7 bases for J; bases not matched to a gene: 5. This CDR3 has 14 residues. Germline V gene lookup returns CDR1 SGHAT and CDR2 FQDESV (reference sequence). The chain's CDR3 is CASSYGQGRNEQFF. The DNA for the CDR3 is TGTGCCAGCAGCTACGGACAGGGGAGGAATGAGCAGTTCTTC.

V is TRBV10-3 and J is TRBJ2-3; D remains unclear. The CDR3 contains 11 residues. Between the trimmed V and J ends, which lost 3 bases and 4 bases, there was a span of 2 bases. The V gene's germline CDR1 is ENHRY and CDR2 SYGVKD. The CDR3, as DNA: TGTGCCATCAGTGAAGCAGATACGCAGTATTTT. Protein: CAISEADTQYF.

As regards this clonotype: The missing conserved phenylalanine or tryptophan at the end of this CDR3 makes a read error likely. The limits of the CDR3 on the DNA are not certain, so only TCRdb's listed CDR3 is given. This sequence joins TRBV29-1 and TRBJ1-6. The CDR3 comprises 14 residues, both ends counted. Germline V gene lookup returns CDR1 SQVTM and CDR2 ANQGSEA. This CDR3 reads CSARGTANEPPFHL.

This chain joins TRBV19 and TRBJ1-1; no reliable D call. Germline values: CDR1 LNHDA, CDR2 SQIVND (reference sequence). Trimming removed 10 bases at V and 8 bases at J, with 20 bases between. The CDR3 sequence is 13 residues long. The CDR3 reads CAIGGPGVQEAFF. The DNA of the CDR3 is TGTGCCATAGGCGGGCCAGGAGTCCAAGAAGCTTTCTTT.

The sample holds many counts of this clonotype. The V call is TRBV19, the J call TRBJ2-5; D perhaps matches TRBD1 (6 bases). CDR1 is LNHDA, CDR2 SQIVND, per germline (reference sequence). The CDR3 contains 15 residues. V was clipped by 2 bases and J by 3 bases, with 13 bases between them. The CDR3 coding sequence is TGTGCCAGTAGTATATCCGGGACACATAAAGAGACCCAGTACTTC. Encoded protein: CASSISGTHKETQYF.

Worth noting for this clonotype: A junction boundary mismatches the germline segment, possibly from a read error. This sequence joins TRBV7-3 and TRBJ1-1, with 9 bases lining up with TRBD1. The CDR3 has 15 amino acids. CDR1 and CDR2 (germline): SGHTA, FQGTGA. The DNA for the CDR3 is TGTGCCAGCAGCCCCTCCGGGACAGGGAACACTGAAGCTCTCTTT. It codes for CASSPSGTGNTEALF.

In the case of this clonotype: Relative to the germline gene, one junction end is altered; a read error may explain this. The chain employs TRBV7-9 and TRBJ2-3; tentatively, D is TRBD2 (5 bases). This CDR3 comprises 16 residues. Germline CDR1 SEHNR, CDR2 FQNEAQ (reference sequence). In DNA form, the CDR3 reads TGTGCCAGCAGCCTAGCCACCTACGAGGAGCACTATACGCAGTATTTT. Translation: CASSLATYEEHYTQYF.

V and J are TRBV7-4 and TRBJ2-7; TRBD1 matches at 9 bases. V lost 6 bases to trimming and J lost 11 bases; unmatched junction nucleotides: 17. The CDR3 length is 15 residues. Germline CDR1 SGHVT, CDR2 SQSDAQ. Here the CDR3 reads CASSTEQGASYGEYF. In DNA form, the CDR3 reads TGTGCCAGCAGTACGGAACAGGGGGCGAGCTACGGGGAGTACTTC.

The chain is built from TRBV12-3 or TRBV12-4 and TRBJ2-2; possible D gene TRBD1, 7 bases. The V and J ends lost 4 bases and 6 bases respectively, with 15 bases between them. This CDR3 is built from 15 residues. Written as DNA, the CDR3 is TGTGCCAGCAGTTACTCGACAGGGAGGTCCGGGGAGCTGTTTTTT. This sequence encodes CASSYSTGRSGELFF.

Concerning this clonotype itself: One junction end does not reproduce the germline sequence, and a read error may be involved. The chain joins TRBV2 to TRBJ1-6; D perhaps matches TRBD1 (5 bases). CDR3 length equals 14 residues. The germline gives CDR1 SNHLY, CDR2 FYNNEI. DNA for the CDR3: TGTGCCAGCGGGGGGGGGGGGGTGAATTCACCCCTCTACTTT. As protein: CASGGGGVNSPLYF. Full variable domain (remainder filled in from reference TRBV2 and TRBJ1-6): EPEVTQTPSHQVTQMGQEVILRCVPISNHLYFYWYRQILGQKVEFLVSFYNNEISEKSEIFDDQFSVERPDGSNFTLKIRSTKLEDSAMYFCASGGGGVNSPLYFGNGTRLTVT.

This chain joins TRBV11-2 and TRBJ1-2; D may be TRBD1 (5 bases). Germline V gene sequence: CDR1 SGHAT, CDR2 FQNNGV. CDR3 size: 16 residues. The ends were cut back, 5 bases at V and 8 bases at J, with 24 bases in the middle. The CDR3 DNA sequence: TGTGCCAGCAGCCCAGAACGGGGGTACGGGATGAGAGGCTACACCTTC. Protein product: CASSPERGYGMRGYTF.

Regarding this clonotype: It is likely a read error, because the conserved phenylalanine at the end of the CDR3 is missing. The DNA is left out, because the CDR3 cannot be placed on it with certainty; the CDR3 is given as TCRdb lists it. This chain uses TRBV7-8 with TRBJ2-3; no DNA check was done on the table's D call, TRBD2. In germline, CDR1 is SGHVS, CDR2 FQNEAQ. The CDR3 totals 13 residues, both ends included. The CDR3: CASSFSTIEGQTQ.

The J gene is TRBJ1-2, the V gene TRBV11-1; possibly TRBD1 for D (5 bases). The CDR3 spans 14 residues. V lost 1 base and J 14 bases, leaving 20 bases between the germline ends. CDR1 is SGHAT and CDR2 is FQDESV in the germline V gene (reference sequence). The CDR3 sequence is CASSLERGNSGATF. CDR3 DNA: TGTGCCAGCAGCTTAGAGCGGGGCAACTCTGGCGCTACCTTC.

Points on this clonotype: At one boundary the junction diverges from the germline segment, which might be a read error. The genes are TRBV7-9 and TRBJ1-5; TRBD1 is a possible D gene (6 bases). Germline V gives CDR1 SEHNR, CDR2 FQNEAQ (reference sequence). There are 14 residues in the CDR3. This CDR3 reads CASSPQGEEQHFRF. The CDR3 coding sequence is TGTGCCAGCAGCCCACAGGGAGAGGAGCAGCACTTCCGTTTT.

J is TRBJ1-1 and V is TRBV12-3 or TRBV12-4, with D perhaps matching TRBD1 (6 bases). The CDR3 is 15 amino acids. V lost 7 bases and J 4 bases, leaving 19 bases between the germline ends. The CDR3 reads CASTLSGQFGTEAFF. The CDR3 DNA reads as TGTGCCAGCACCCTGTCAGGACAGTTCGGCACTGAAGCTTTCTTT.

The chain employs TRBV11-1 and TRBJ2-2, with 12 bases lining up with TRBD2. The CDR3 runs to 16 residues. The V gene's germline CDR1 is SGHAT and CDR2 FQDESV (reference sequence). The trim removed 3 bases at V and 5 bases at J, leaving 4 bases unmatched. This CDR3 is CASSFGLAGGTGELFF. CDR3 nucleotide sequence: TGTGCCAGCAGCTTCGGCCTAGCGGGGGGGACCGGGGAGCTGTTTTTT.

This chain uses TRBV7-2 with TRBJ1-1; no definite D call. CDR1 is SGHTA and CDR2 is FQGNSA in the germline V gene. The ends were cut back, 8 bases at V and 7 bases at J, with 14 bases in the middle. The CDR3 extends over 12 amino acids. The CDR3 loop reads CASRMEEDEAFF. The CDR3 DNA reads TGTGCCAGCCGCATGGAGGAGGATGAAGCTTTCTTT.